This T cell receptor beta chain was observed in a study of early T cells in non-severe SARS-CoV-2 infection. About the research overall: Bulk RNA from unsorted whole blood was sequenced; chains were unpaired.

In the library, individual cDNA molecules carried attached unique molecular identifiers. From the 5' RACE reads, TCRdb called clonotypes with MiXCR, one entry per CDR3 protein. The sample holds 97,000 or so distinct CDR3 sequences, roughly 14% seen once. This clonotype turned up a few times. Its antigen is as yet unknown. Germline V CDR1 and CDR2: GTSNPN, SVGIG (reference sequence). This CDR3 has 13 amino acids. Trimming removed 2 bases from V and 7 bases from J, with 12 bases in between. General study findings and limits: A preference for anti-spike CD8 responses marked VDJdb matching, which missed private and CD4 specificities.

This sequence originates from an adult who was a healthcare worker with PCR-confirmed SARS-CoV-2 infection or an uninfected control (not recorded which). Sequences were obtained from whole blood. This chain connects TRBV30 to TRBJ2-1; tentative D call: TRBD2 (6 bases). CDR3 DNA sequence: TGTGCCTGGAGTTTTGGTAGCGGAAATGAGCAGTTCTTC. It translates to CAWSFGSGNEQFF.